This entry is about one T cell receptor beta chain. No antigen is known for it. The record originates from a study of shared clonotypes between healthy human individuals. Turning to the study itself: Each donor's CD4 naive and CD4 memory cells filled three plates apiece, CD8 naive two, and CD8 memory one. General study points: Clonotype sharing among the donors was expected to vary with sequencing depth.

CDR1 is MDHEN and CDR2 is SYDVKM in the germline V gene. CDR3 length: 16 residues. The germline V and J ends were trimmed by 5 bases and 0 bases, with 16 bases remaining between them. CD45RO negativity and positive selection for CCR7 defined naive CD8 cells, a population that excluded terminally differentiated effector memory CD45RA+ cells. Only in-frame clones appear in the TCRdb table, and some are missing; sequencing was by immunoSEQ multiplex PCR. The sample lists around 1.9 million clones, around 93% occurring once. The sequenced sample was naive CD8+ T cells from PBMCs. This chain links TRBV28 with TRBJ1-2; perhaps TRBD1 as D (6 bases). The receptor's source is a man younger than 35 in good health. Some clones in this sample may be carry-over from other donors' samples. CDR3 nucleotides: TGTGCCAGCAGTAAGGACCCCGGGACAACTAACTATGGCTACACCTTC. Protein: CASSKDPGTTNYGYTF.